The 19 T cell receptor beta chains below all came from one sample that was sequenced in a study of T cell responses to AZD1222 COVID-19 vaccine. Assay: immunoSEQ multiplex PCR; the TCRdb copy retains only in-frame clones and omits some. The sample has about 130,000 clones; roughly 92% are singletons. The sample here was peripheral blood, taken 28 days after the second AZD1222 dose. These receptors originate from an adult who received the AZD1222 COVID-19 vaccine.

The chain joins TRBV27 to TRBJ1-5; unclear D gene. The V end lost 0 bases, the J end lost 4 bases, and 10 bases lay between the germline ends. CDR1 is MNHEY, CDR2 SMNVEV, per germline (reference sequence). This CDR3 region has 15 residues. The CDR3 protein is CASSLSRTLNQPQHF. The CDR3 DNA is TGTGCCAGCAGTTTATCGCGGACTCTTAATCAGCCCCAGCATTTT.

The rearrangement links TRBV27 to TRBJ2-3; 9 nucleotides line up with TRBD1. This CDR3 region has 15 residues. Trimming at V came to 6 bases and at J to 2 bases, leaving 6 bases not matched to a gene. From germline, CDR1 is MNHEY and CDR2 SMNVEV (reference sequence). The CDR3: CASRTGGVFTDTQYF. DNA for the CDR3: TGTGCCAGCAGGACAGGGGGGGTTTTCACAGATACGCAGTATTTT.

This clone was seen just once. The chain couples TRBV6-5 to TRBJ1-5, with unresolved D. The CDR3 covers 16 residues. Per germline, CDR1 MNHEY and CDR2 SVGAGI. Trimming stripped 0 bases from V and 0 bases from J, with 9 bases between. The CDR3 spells CASSYSSSHSNQPQHF. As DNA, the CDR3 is TGTGCCAGCAGTTACTCGAGCAGTCATAGCAATCAGCCCCAGCATTTT.

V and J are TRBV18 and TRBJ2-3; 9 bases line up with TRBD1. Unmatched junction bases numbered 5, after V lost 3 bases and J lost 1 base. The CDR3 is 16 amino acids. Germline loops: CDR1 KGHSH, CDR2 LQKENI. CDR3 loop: CASSPGQGFGTDTQYF. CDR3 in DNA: TGTGCCAGCTCACCGGGACAGGGCTTTGGCACAGATACGCAGTATTTT.

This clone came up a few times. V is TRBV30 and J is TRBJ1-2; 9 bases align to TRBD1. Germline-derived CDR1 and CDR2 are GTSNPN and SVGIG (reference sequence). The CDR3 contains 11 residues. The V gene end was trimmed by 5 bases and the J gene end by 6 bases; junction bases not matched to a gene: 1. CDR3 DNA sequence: TGTGCCTGGGGGACAGGGCATGGCTACACCTTC. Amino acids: CAWGTGHGYTF.

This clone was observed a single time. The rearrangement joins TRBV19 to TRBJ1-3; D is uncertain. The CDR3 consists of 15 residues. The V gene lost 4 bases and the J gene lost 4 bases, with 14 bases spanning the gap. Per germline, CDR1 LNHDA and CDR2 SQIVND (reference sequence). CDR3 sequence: CASSTAGTWGNTIYF. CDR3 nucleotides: TGTGCCAGTAGTACCGCCGGCACGTGGGGAAACACCATATATTTT.

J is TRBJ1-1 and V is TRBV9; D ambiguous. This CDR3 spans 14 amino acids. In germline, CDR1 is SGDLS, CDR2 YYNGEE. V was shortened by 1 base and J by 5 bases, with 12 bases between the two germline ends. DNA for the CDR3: TGTGCCAGCAGCGTATCCCCTGTTTTTACTGAAGCTTTCTTT. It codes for CASSVSPVFTEAFF.

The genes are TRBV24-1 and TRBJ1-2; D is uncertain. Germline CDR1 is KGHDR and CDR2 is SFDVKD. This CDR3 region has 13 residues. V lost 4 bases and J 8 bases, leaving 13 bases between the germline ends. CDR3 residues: CATSDDGTGGYTF. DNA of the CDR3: TGTGCCACCAGTGACGACGGTACGGGGGGCTACACCTTC.

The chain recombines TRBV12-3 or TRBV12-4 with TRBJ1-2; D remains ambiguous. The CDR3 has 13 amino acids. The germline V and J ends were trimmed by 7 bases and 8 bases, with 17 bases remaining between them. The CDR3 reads CASTRGRRSGYTF. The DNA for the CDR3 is TGTGCCAGCACCAGAGGTAGGAGGAGCGGCTACACCTTC.

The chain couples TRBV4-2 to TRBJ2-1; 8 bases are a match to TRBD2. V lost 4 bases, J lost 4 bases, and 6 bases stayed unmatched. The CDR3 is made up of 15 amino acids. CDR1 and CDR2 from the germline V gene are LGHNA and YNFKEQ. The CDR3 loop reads CASSLIAGTYNEQFF. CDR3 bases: TGTGCCAGCAGCCTTATAGCGGGGACGTACAATGAGCAGTTCTTC.

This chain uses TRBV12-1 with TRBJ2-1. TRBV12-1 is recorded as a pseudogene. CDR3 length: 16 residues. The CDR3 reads CASSLHWDPHADEQFF. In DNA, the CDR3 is TGTGCCAGCAGCCTTCATTGGGACCCGCACGCCGATGAGCAGTTCTTC.

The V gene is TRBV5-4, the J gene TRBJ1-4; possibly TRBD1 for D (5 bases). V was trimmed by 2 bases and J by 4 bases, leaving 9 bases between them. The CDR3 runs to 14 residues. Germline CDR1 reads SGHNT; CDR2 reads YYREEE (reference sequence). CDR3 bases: TGTGCCAGCAGCTTACCAGGGATTAATGAAAAACTGTTTTTT. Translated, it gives CASSLPGINEKLFF.

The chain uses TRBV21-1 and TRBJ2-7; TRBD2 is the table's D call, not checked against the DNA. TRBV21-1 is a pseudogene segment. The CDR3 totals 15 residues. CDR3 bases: TGTGCCAGCGGCTCCTACACGGGGGGACTACGGGAGCAGTACTTC. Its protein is CASGSYTGGLREQYF.

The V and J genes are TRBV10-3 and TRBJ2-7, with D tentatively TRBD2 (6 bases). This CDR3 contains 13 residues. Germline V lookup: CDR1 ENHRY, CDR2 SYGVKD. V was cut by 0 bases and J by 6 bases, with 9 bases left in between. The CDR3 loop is CAISESGGTEQYF. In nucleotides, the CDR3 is TGTGCCATCAGTGAGTCTGGGGGGACCGAGCAGTACTTC.

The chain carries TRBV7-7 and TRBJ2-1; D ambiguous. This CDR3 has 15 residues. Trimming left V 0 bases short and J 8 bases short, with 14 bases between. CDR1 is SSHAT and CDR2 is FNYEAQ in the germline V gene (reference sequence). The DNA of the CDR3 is TGTGCCAGCAGCTTAGCTGGAGCTTGGAACCATGAGCAGTTCTTC. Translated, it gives CASSLAGAWNHEQFF.

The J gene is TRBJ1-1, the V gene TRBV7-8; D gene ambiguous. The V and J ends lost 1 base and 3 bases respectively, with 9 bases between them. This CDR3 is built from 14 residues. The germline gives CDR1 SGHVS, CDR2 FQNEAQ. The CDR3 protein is CASSLVVEDTEAFF. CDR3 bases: TGTGCCAGCAGCTTAGTGGTGGAGGACACTGAAGCTTTCTTT.

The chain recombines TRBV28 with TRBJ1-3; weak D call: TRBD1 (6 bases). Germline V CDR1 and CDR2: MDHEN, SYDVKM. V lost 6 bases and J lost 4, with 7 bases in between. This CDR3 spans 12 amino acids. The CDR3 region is CASRDRGNTIYF. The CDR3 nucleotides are TGTGCCAGCAGGGACAGAGGAAACACCATATATTTT.

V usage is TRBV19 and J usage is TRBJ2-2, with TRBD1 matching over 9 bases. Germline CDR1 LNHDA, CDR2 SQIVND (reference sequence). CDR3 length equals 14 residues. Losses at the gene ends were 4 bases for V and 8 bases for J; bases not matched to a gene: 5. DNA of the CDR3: TGTGCCAGTAGTAGCTGGACAGGGGAAGGGGAGCTGTTTTTT. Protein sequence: CASSSWTGEGELFF.

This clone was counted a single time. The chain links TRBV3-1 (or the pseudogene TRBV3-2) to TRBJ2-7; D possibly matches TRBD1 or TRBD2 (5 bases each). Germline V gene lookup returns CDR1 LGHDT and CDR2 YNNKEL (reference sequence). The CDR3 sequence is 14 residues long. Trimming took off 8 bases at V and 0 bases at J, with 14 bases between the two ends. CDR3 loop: CASSSTGSSYEQYF. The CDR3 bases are TGTGCCAGCTCTAGCACAGGCAGCTCCTACGAGCAGTACTTC.